This passage covers 3 T cell receptor beta chains from one sample sequenced in a study of blood T cells in healthy people across ages. A second PCR, run for about 7 to 11 cycles, used a sample-barcoded 5' primer plus a J-beta primer mix. TCRdb reanalysed the 5' RACE reads using MiXCR and keeps one entry per CDR3 protein. The sample has fewer than 1 million distinct CDR3 sequences, under 45% seen once. Input material: blood. These receptors originate from a man in his fifties or sixties in good health.

The table lists this clonotype with a count of one. The rearrangement joins TRBV11-2 to TRBJ2-5; D is unresolved. Germline V gene data show CDR1 as SGHAT and CDR2 as FQNNGV. The CDR3 runs to 14 residues. The ends were cut back, 4 bases at V and 0 bases at J, with 9 bases in the middle. The CDR3 protein is CASSSFGNQETQYF. The DNA of the CDR3 is TGTGCCAGCAGCTCCTTCGGAAACCAAGAGACCCAGTACTTC.

This clonotype has ten or more counts. The chain is built from TRBV28 and TRBJ2-5; D perhaps matches TRBD2 (7 bases). Trimming removed 9 bases at V and 4 bases at J, with 18 bases between. Per germline, CDR1 MDHEN and CDR2 SYDVKM. CDR3 length: 14 residues. The CDR3 DNA reads as TGTGCCAGTCTTAGCCGGGGGGCCGGAGAGACCCAGTACTTC. It translates to CASLSRGAGETQYF.

This chain joins TRBV12-3 or TRBV12-4 and TRBJ2-2; tentatively, D is TRBD2 (6 bases). This CDR3 is built from 15 residues. Trimming shortened V by 5 bases and J by 2 bases, and 12 bases separated the two germline ends. CDR3 residues: CASSPRGLNTGELFF. CDR3 nucleotides: TGTGCCAGCAGTCCCCGCGGACTAAACACCGGGGAGCTGTTTTTT.